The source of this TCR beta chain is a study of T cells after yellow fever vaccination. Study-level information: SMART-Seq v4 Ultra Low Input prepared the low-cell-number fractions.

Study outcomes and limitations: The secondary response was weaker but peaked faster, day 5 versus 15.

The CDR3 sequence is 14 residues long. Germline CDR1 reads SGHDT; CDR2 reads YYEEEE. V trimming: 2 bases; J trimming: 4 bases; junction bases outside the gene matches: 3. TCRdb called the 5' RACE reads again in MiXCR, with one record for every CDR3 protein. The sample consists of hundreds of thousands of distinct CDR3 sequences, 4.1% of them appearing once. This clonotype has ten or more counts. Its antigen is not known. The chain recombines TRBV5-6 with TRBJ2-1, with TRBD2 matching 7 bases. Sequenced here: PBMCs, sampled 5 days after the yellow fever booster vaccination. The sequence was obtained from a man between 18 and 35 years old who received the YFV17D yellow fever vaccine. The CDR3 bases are TGTGCCAGCAGCTTTCGCGGGGGATACAATGAGCAGTTCTTC. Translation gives CASSFRGGYNEQFF.